This T cell receptor beta chain was retrieved from a study of memory CD4+ T cells and cytomegalovirus serostatus. Study as a whole: Donors were healthy Belgian adults, about ten CMV seropositive and some 24 seronegative. Findings and caveats of the study: Median bootstrapped AUC for CMV status was about 0.96 originally, less than 0.93 US-trained.

Single viable CD3+CD4+CD8-CD45RO+ cells were sorted as the memory CD4+ T cells. Serostatus was set by detecting CMV pp150, pp28, p38, p52 IgG. CD4+ T cells were isolated by positive magnetic selection. Regarding this clone: Its antigen is unknown.

Assay: immunoSEQ multiplex PCR; the TCRdb copy retains only in-frame clones and omits some. The data hold about 56,000 clones, with roughly 77% observed a single time. The sequencing input was memory CD4+ T cells from blood. This receptor was taken from an adult in good health and CMV-seropositive.

CDR3 residues: CASRPSGYYEQYF. CDR3 DNA: TGTGCCAGCAGGCCTAGCGGCTACTACGAGCAGTACTTC. The rearrangement links TRBV6-5 to TRBJ2-7, with TRBD2 identical over 7 bases. CDR3 length: 13 residues. Trimming took 6 bases from V and 3 from J; bases not matched to a gene: 5. Germline-derived CDR1 and CDR2 are MNHEY and SVGAGI.